This T cell receptor beta chain is from a study of patients and donors after allogeneic stem cell transplantation (dated by TCRdb to 2020 to 2021). V loses 0 bases, J loses 4 bases, and the germline ends lie 13 bases apart. Inclusive of the bounding cysteine and phenylalanine, the CDR3 is 15 residues long. The only DNA kept is the CDR3, 45 bases in frame from the first base. CDR1 is given as SGHRS and CDR2 as YFSETQ, both from the germline V gene. Notes on this clonotype: Its target antigen remains unknown. The record has no base qualities; no much larger clone is one base away.

Library preparation used RT-PCR. TCRdb lists the instrument as NextSeq 550. TCRdb applied fastp at Q25 and MiXCR to the public reads, then kept only in-frame beta chains. Records with the same CDR3 protein are collapsed into one entry carrying the most frequent genes and DNA. The sample records a few hundred thousand distinct CDR3 sequences, over 30% of which are singletons. More than 9% of the sample goes to the ten largest clones. The sample taken for sequencing was blood, either unsorted or a sorted T cell fraction (not recorded which). Recombination linked TRBV5-1 to TRBJ2-5; TRBD1 is a possible D gene, resting on 7 matching bases. The TCR originated in a human donor who was either an allogeneic HSCT recipient or a stem cell or donor lymphocyte infusion donor (not recorded which). It is not recorded whose cells these are; they may come from a transplant donor. The CDR3 amino acid sequence is: CASSLDRGGGETQYF. The nucleotide sequence reads TGCGCCAGCAGCTTGGACAGGGGAGGAGGAGAGACCCAGTACTTC.